A single sample gave rise to the 26 T cell receptor beta chains below, sequenced in a study of cytomegalovirus exposure and HLA in healthy donors. A multiplex PCR was run with 60 Vbeta primers and 13 Jbeta primers. Generated by immunoSEQ multiplex PCR, the TCRdb table keeps only in-frame clones and is missing some. The table records roughly 180,000 clones, 75% to 90% of them present only once. Sequenced input: PBMCs. The receptor set was obtained from a boy younger than 10 in good health and CMV-seronegative.

The chain uses TRBV25-1 and TRBJ2-7; maybe TRBD2 (5 bases). V lost 4 bases and J lost 2, with 12 bases in between. Germline V gives CDR1 MGHDK, CDR2 SYGVNS. The CDR3 runs to 14 residues. The CDR3: CASSGAVRPYEQYF. Here the CDR3 DNA reads TGTGCCAGCAGTGGAGCGGTCCGGCCCTACGAGCAGTACTTC.

The V and J genes are TRBV27 and TRBJ2-1; D possibly corresponds to TRBD2 (5 bases). The CDR3 has 15 amino acids. The germline V and J ends were trimmed by 1 base and 5 bases, with 12 bases remaining between them. Germline V gives CDR1 MNHEY, CDR2 SMNVEV (reference sequence). CDR3 nucleotides: TGTGCCAGCAGTTTATTGGACCGGGGAAACAATGAGCAGTTCTTC. Translation gives CASSLLDRGNNEQFF.

This clone was found once. The CDR3 here is CASSSSGMSGQETQYF. CDR3 coding DNA: TGTGCCAGCAGCTCTAGCGGGATGTCGGGGCAAGAGACCCAGTACTTC. V and J are TRBV7-9 and TRBJ2-5, with 9 bases that match TRBD2. J was trimmed by 2 bases and V by 4 bases; bases with no gene match: 8. The CDR3 is made up of 16 amino acids. CDR1 and CDR2 from the germline V gene are SEHNR and FQNEAQ (reference sequence).

The chain combines TRBV5-8 with TRBJ2-5; no clear D gene. V was shortened by 0 bases and J by 2 bases, with 5 bases between the two germline ends. Germline CDR1 reads SGHTS; CDR2 reads YDEGEE. The CDR3 extends over 13 amino acids. CDR3 region: CASSLDYQETQYF. The DNA for the CDR3 is TGTGCCAGCAGCTTGGACTATCAAGAGACCCAGTACTTC.

This sequence joins TRBV6-1 and TRBJ2-6, with D tentatively TRBD2 (6 bases). Germline CDR1 MNHNS, CDR2 SASEGT. The CDR3 contains 14 residues. V lost 8 bases and J lost 9, with 17 bases in between. The CDR3 region has the DNA TGTGCCAGCGGTTTTGAAGGGAGGATCAACGTCCTGACTTTC. Residues: CASGFEGRINVLTF.

This rearrangement joins TRBV11-2 to TRBJ2-5; D is ambiguous. Germline V gives CDR1 SGHAT, CDR2 FQNNGV. This CDR3 comprises 12 residues. Trimming took off 1 base at V and 4 bases at J, with 4 bases between the two ends. DNA of the CDR3: TGTGCCAGCAGCTTAGTTCGAGAGACCCAGTACTTC. Its protein is CASSLVRETQYF.

The chain uses TRBV5-6 and TRBJ2-3; 12 bases map to TRBD2. The CDR3 is 18 amino acids. Looked up from germline, CDR1 is SGHDT and CDR2 is YYEEEE. J gave up 2 bases and V 0 bases, and 7 bases lay outside the gene matches. This CDR3 reads CASSLDGTSGRYTDTQYF. CDR3 nucleotide sequence: TGTGCCAGCAGCTTGGATGGGACTAGCGGGCGGTACACAGATACGCAGTATTTT.

A single count supports this clone. This chain links TRBV6-5 with TRBJ2-7, with D maybe TRBD1 (5 bases). V was clipped by 0 bases and J by 3 bases, with 15 bases between them. The V gene's germline CDR1 is MNHEY and CDR2 SVGAGI. The CDR3 has 16 amino acids. The CDR3 bases are TGTGCCAGCAGTTACTCGACATCAGGGAACGGCTACGAGCAGTACGTC. Encoded protein: CASSYSTSGNGYEQYV.

V and J are TRBV5-6 and TRBJ1-6, with a weak D call TRBD1 (5 bases). The CDR3 is 15 amino acids. Germline V CDR1 and CDR2: SGHDT, YYEEEE. The V end was cut by 0 bases, the J end by 10 bases, with 14 bases between. CDR3 sequence reads: CASSLDGRARSPLHF. DNA for the CDR3: TGTGCCAGCAGCTTGGATGGCAGGGCCAGATCACCCCTCCACTTT.

As DNA, the CDR3 is TGTGCCTCTCCTCCCCCAGGGGGCACCGGGGAGCTGTTTTTT. Translated: CASPPPGGTGELFF. The chain employs TRBV7-9 and TRBJ2-2, with TRBD1 matching 7 bases. The CDR3 contains 14 residues. V was clipped by 11 bases and J by 4 bases; unmatched bases: 10. From germline, CDR1 is SEHNR and CDR2 FQNEAQ (reference sequence).

About this clone: A read error may produce the germline difference seen at one junction end. The V and J genes are TRBV7-7 and TRBJ2-2; 9 bases are shared with TRBD2. CDR3 length: 15 residues. Germline assignment: CDR1 SSHAT and CDR2 FNYEAQ (reference sequence). The CDR3 DNA is TGTGCTAGCAGCGATAGCGGGAGAAGAACCGGGGAGCTGTTTTTT. Amino acid sequence: CASSDSGRRTGELFF.

This chain links TRBV25-1 with TRBJ2-5; 7 positions match TRBD1. V was pared by 4 bases and J by 2 bases, with 4 bases of the junction left unmatched. The germline V gene encodes CDR1 MGHDK and CDR2 SYGVNS. CDR3 size: 14 residues. CDR3 residues: CASSGGGVQETQYF. CDR3 DNA: TGTGCCAGCAGTGGAGGGGGCGTACAAGAGACCCAGTACTTC.

The rearrangement joins TRBV5-5 to TRBJ1-1; possible D gene TRBD1, 6 bases. The CDR3 has 15 residues. CDR1 SGHKS and CDR2 YYEKEE come from the germline V gene (reference sequence). Trimming removed 2 bases from V and 2 bases from J, with 13 bases in between. This CDR3 reads CASSFSGTPNTEAFF. DNA for the CDR3: TGTGCCAGCAGCTTCTCCGGGACACCTAACACTGAAGCTTTCTTT.

Written as DNA, the CDR3 is TGTGCCAGCAGCTTGAACCTACAGGGGTTGGGCGAGCAGTACGTC. Translated, it gives CASSLNLQGLGEQYV. V usage is TRBV5-6 and J usage is TRBJ2-7, with 7 bases aligning to TRBD1. CDR3 length: 15 amino acids. The V gene end was trimmed by 1 base and the J gene end by 6 bases; junction bases not matched to a gene: 10. The germline V gene encodes CDR1 SGHDT and CDR2 YYEEEE.

The rearrangement uses TRBV9 and TRBJ2-6; D perhaps matches TRBD1 (6 bases). Germline CDR1 and CDR2: SGDLS and YYNGEE. V was cut by 3 bases and J by 0 bases, with 10 bases left in between. CDR3 length: 16 amino acids. The CDR3 DNA reads TGTGCCAGCAGCGCTGAGGACAGCTCTGGGGCCAACGTCCTGACTTTC. Its protein product is CASSAEDSSGANVLTF.

The V and J genes are TRBV6-1 and TRBJ2-5; 7 positions agree with TRBD1. With V trimmed by 1 base and J by 5 bases, 4 bases remained unmatched. Germline CDR1 MNHNS, CDR2 SASEGT. CDR3 length: 14 residues. This CDR3 is CASSEGRGMETQYF. CDR3 in DNA: TGTGCCAGCAGTGAAGGCAGGGGGATGGAGACCCAGTACTTC.

The rearrangement links TRBV18 to TRBJ1-2, with 7 bases aligning to TRBD1. V lost 0 bases, J lost 4 bases, and 17 bases stayed unmatched. There are 19 residues in the CDR3. CDR1 is KGHSH, CDR2 LQKENI, per germline. The CDR3, as DNA: TGTGCCAGCTCACCACCGATCGATCCCTATTCAGGGGGATTCTATGGCTACACCTTC. Residues: CASSPPIDPYSGGFYGYTF. Using reference TRBV18 and TRBJ1-2 for the parts outside the CDR3, the full variable domain is NAGVMQNPRHLVRRRGQEARLRCSPMKGHSHVYWYRQLPEEGLKFMVYLQKENIIDESGMPKERFSAEFPKEGPSILRIQQVVRGDSAAYFCASSPPIDPYSGGFYGYTFGSGTRLTVV.

The V call is TRBV7-2, the J call TRBJ2-3, with D maybe TRBD2 (6 bases). Germline V gene sequence: CDR1 SGHTA, CDR2 FQGNSA. Trimming removed 3 bases at V and 3 bases at J, with 16 bases between. The CDR3 loop spans 16 amino acids. CDR3 region: CASSFTQAGGTDTQYF. DNA of the CDR3: TGTGCCAGCAGCTTTACACAAGCGGGTGGGACAGATACGCAGTATTTT.

V usage is TRBV29-1 and J usage is TRBJ1-2; D is ambiguous. The CDR3 extends over 13 amino acids. CDR1 and CDR2 (germline): SQVTM, ANQGSEA. The V end was cut by 5 bases, the J end by 0 bases, with 10 bases between. The CDR3 sequence is CSVSGIPNYGYTF. As DNA, the CDR3 is TGCAGCGTTTCCGGGATCCCTAACTATGGCTACACCTTC.

This chain uses TRBV6-5 with TRBJ1-2; D is ambiguous. The CDR3 consists of 15 residues. Trimming took off 0 bases at V and 8 bases at J, with 16 bases between the two ends. In germline, CDR1 is MNHEY, CDR2 SVGAGI. This CDR3 reads CASSYSPSQAGGYTF. The CDR3 coding sequence is TGTGCCAGCAGTTACTCCCCGTCTCAGGCTGGGGGCTACACCTTC.

The chain is built from TRBV7-9 and TRBJ2-1; 9 bases are a match to TRBD2. Per germline, CDR1 SEHNR and CDR2 FQNEAQ (reference sequence). Trimming cost V 0 bases and J 8 bases; bases outside gene matches: 2. The CDR3 length is 14 residues. CDR3 sequence reads: CASSLARGGDEQFF. The CDR3 region has the DNA TGTGCCAGCAGCTTAGCGCGGGGGGGCGATGAGCAGTTCTTC.

The rearrangement uses TRBV6-1 and TRBJ1-5; D uncertain. The CDR3 runs 13 residues. V was clipped by 1 base and J by 7 bases, with 8 bases between them. CDR1 is MNHNS, CDR2 SASEGT, per germline. As DNA, the CDR3 is TGTGCCAGCAGTGAAGGAGGGATCCAGCCCCAGCATTTT. Its protein product is CASSEGGIQPQHF.

This chain joins TRBV28 and TRBJ1-5, with 7 nucleotides matching TRBD1. CDR1 is MDHEN and CDR2 is SYDVKM in the germline V gene. CDR3 size: 14 residues. Trimming cost V 5 bases and J 6 bases; bases outside gene matches: 7. CDR3 DNA sequence: TGTGCCAGCAGTCAAAGACAGGGTCCTCAGCCCCAGCATTTT. Encoded protein: CASSQRQGPQPQHF.

This rearrangement joins TRBV2 to TRBJ1-1; D gene unclear. Trimming pared 7 bases from V and 0 bases from J, leaving 12 bases between. The CDR3 extends over 14 amino acids. From germline, CDR1 is SNHLY and CDR2 FYNNEI. CDR3 coding DNA: TGTGCCAGCACCGAACAGAGCTTGAACACTGAAGCTTTCTTT. It translates to CASTEQSLNTEAFF. Full variable domain (remainder filled in from reference TRBV2 and TRBJ1-1): EPEVTQTPSHQVTQMGQEVILRCVPISNHLYFYWYRQILGQKVEFLVSFYNNEISEKSEIFDDQFSVERPDGSNFTLKIRSTKLEDSAMYFCASTEQSLNTEAFFGQGTRLTVV.

The chain has TRBV11-2 and TRBJ1-1; 10 bases align to TRBD1. Germline CDR1 SGHAT, CDR2 FQNNGV. CDR3 size: 12 residues. V trimming: 4 bases; J trimming: 10 bases; junction bases outside the gene matches: 3. The CDR3 DNA reads as TGTGCCAGCAGCTCGGACAGGGGGTCAGCTTTCTTT. Its protein product is CASSSDRGSAFF. The whole variable domain, remainder taken from reference TRBV11-2 and TRBJ1-1, is EAGVAQSPRYKIIEKRQSVAFWCNPISGHATLYWYQQILGQGPKLLIQFQNNGVVDDSQLPKDRFSAERLKGVDSTLKIQPAKLEDSAVYLCASSSDRGSAFFGQGTRLTVV.

The chain recombines TRBV27 with TRBJ1-5; maybe TRBD1 (6 bases). Per germline, CDR1 MNHEY and CDR2 SMNVEV (reference sequence). Deletions cut 5 bases from V and 1 base from J, with 21 bases between. The CDR3 is 18 residues long. CDR3 DNA: TGTGCCAGCAGTCCCCCCCGGCAGGGGAGTTTGAGCAATCAGCCCCAGCATTTT. Protein product: CASSPPRQGSLSNQPQHF.